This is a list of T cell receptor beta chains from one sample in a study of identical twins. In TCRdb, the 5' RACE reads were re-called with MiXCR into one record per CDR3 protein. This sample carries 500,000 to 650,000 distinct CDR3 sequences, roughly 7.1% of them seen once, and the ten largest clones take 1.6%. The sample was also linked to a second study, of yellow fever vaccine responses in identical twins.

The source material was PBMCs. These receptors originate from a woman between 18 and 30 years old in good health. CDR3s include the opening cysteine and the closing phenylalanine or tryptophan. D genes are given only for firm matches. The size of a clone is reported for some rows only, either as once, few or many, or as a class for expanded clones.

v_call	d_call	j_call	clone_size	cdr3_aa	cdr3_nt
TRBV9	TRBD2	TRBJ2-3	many	CASSQPTSERTDTQYF	TGTGCCAGCAGCCAACCGACTAGCGAGCGCACAGATACGCAGTATTTT
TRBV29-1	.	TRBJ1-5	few	CSVQLGGNQPQHF	TGCAGCGTTCAGTTGGGGGGTAATCAGCCCCAGCATTTT
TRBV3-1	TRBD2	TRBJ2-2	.	CASSRGGSNTGELFF	TGTGCCAGCAGCCGGGGGGGGTCGAACACCGGGGAGCTGTTTTTT
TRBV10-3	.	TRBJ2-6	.	CAIKGRLSGANVLTF	TGTGCCATCAAAGGACGTCTCTCTGGGGCCAACGTCCTGACTTTC
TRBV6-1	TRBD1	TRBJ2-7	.	CASSTAGTASYEQYF	TGTGCCAGCAGCACAGCCGGGACAGCCTCCTACGAGCAGTACTTC
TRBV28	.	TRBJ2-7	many	CASSLLWGRAYEQYF	TGTGCCAGCAGTTTATTATGGGGAAGAGCCTACGAGCAGTACTTC
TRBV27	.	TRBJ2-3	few	CASSLSWIDTQYF	TGTGCCAGCAGTTTATCGTGGATAGATACGCAGTATTTT
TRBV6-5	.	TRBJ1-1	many	CASSYSQDTGWTEAFF	TGTGCCAGCAGTTACTCCCAGGACACAGGTTGGACTGAAGCTTTCTTT
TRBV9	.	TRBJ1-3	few	CASSVGLSSEGSIYF	TGTGCCAGCAGCGTAGGACTCAGCTCGGAGGGGTCCATATATTTT
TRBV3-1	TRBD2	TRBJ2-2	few	CASSQVGGGLVNTGELFF	TGTGCCAGCAGCCAAGTGGGCGGGGGACTCGTGAACACCGGGGAGCTGTTTTTT
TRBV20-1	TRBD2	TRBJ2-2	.	CSARDLEGGTNTGELFF	TGCAGTGCTAGAGATCTGGAGGGAGGGACGAACACCGGGGAGCTGTTTTTT
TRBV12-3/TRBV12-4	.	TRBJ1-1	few	CASTFRISATEAFF	TGTGCCAGCACATTTAGAATTAGTGCCACTGAAGCTTTCTTT